A single TCR beta chain is shown here with its context. Its antigen is not known. On approximately day 9 of culture, CD4+ T cells were separated out. Confirmation by PCR established that the person had SARS-CoV-2 infection between March and December 2020. The sample belongs to a study of vaccination effects on CD4 cells after COVID-19. Study-level background: Expansion of antigen-specific CD4+ T cells with viral peptide pools was carried out by the ViraFEST assay before sequencing.

Whole-study results and caveats: Late after vaccination, infection- and vaccine-induced clones showed marked clonal contraction. Convalescents' post-vaccine spike-reactive clones were mainly new, vaccine-induced.

Libraries were prepared by immunoSEQ multiplex PCR; TCRdb keeps only in-frame clonotypes and omits some of them. This table has roughly 68,000 clones, approximately 72% appearing once. Germline assignment: CDR1 ENHRY and CDR2 SYGVKD. This CDR3 is built from 13 residues. Trimming shortened V by 3 bases and J by 1 base, and 6 bases separated the two germline ends. The sequence was obtained from a human donor who had a prior SARS-CoV-2 infection. The source was CD4+ T cells from PBMCs cultured without peptide, collected before COVID-19 vaccination. The V and J genes are TRBV10-3 and TRBJ1-2; no reliable D call. DNA for the CDR3: TGTGCCATCAGTGACTGGAGTAACTATGGCTACACCTTC. The encoded protein is CAISDWSNYGYTF.